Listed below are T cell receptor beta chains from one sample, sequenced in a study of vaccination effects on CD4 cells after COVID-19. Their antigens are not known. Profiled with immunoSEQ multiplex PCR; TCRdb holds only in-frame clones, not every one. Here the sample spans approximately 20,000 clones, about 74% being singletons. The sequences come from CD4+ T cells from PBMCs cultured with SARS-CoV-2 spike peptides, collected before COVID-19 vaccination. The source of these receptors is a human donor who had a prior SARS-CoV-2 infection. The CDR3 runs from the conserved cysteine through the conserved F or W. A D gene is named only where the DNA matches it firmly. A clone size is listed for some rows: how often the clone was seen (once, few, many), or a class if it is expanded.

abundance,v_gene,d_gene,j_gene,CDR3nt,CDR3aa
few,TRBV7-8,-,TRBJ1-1,TGTGCCAGCAGCTTAGCCCCAGGTGTCGGTGAAGCTTTCTTT,CASSLAPGVGEAFF
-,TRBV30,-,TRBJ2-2,TGTGCCTGGACCGAGTCAGGGAACACCGGGGAGCTGTTTTTT,CAWTESGNTGELFF
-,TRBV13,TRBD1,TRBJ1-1,TGTGCCAGCAGCTTCTCAACGGGACAGGGGGCGGCCACTGAAGCTTTCTTT,CASSFSTGQGAATEAFF
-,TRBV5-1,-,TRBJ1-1,TGCGCCAGCAGCTTCGGTTTCAAGAACACTGAAGCTTTCTTT,CASSFGFKNTEAFF
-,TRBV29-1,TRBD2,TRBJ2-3,TGCAGCGTCCTAGGACTAGCGGGAGTTTATACGCAGTATTTT,CSVLGLAGVYTQYF
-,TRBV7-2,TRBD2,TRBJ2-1,TGTGCCAGCAGCTTAGATGGCCCCTCTAGCGGGGAGCCCAATGAGCAGTTCTTC,CASSLDGPSSGEPNEQFF
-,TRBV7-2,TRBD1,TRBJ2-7,TGTGCCAGCAGCTTAGGGACAGGGTATTACGAGCAGTACTTC,CASSLGTGYYEQYF
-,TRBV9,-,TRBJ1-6,TGTGCCAGCAGCGTCCGGGGACAACTGAATTCACCCCTCCACTTT,CASSVRGQLNSPLHF
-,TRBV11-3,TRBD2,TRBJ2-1,TGTGCCAGCAGCTTAGGCGGGAGGGTCCACTCCTACAATGAGCAGTTCTTC,CASSLGGRVHSYNEQFF
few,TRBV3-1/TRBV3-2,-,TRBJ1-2,TGTGCCAGCAGCCAAAGACAGGCCAGCTATGGCTACACCTTC,CASSQRQASYGYTF
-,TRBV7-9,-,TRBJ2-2,TGTGCCAGCAGCCGCCAGGGGGGGCAACCGAACACCGGGGAGCTGTTTTTT,CASSRQGGQPNTGELFF
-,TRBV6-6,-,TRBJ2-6,TGTGCCAGCACCAACGGGGGCGCGGGGGCCAACGTCCTGACTTTC,CASTNGGAGANVLTF
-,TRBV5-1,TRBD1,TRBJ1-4,TGCGCCAGCAACATTCAGGGGGGGTTTGGTGAAAAACTGTTTTTT,CASNIQGGFGEKLFF
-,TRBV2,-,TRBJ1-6,TGTGCCAGCAGTGAATGGGGGGGACAAGTTTCACCCCTCCACTTT,CASSEWGGQVSPLHF
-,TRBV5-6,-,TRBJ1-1,TGTGCCAGCAGCTTGGCGGTTGACACTGAAGCTTTCTTT,CASSLAVDTEAFF
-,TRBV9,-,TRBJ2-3,TGTGCCAGCAGCGTAGGACCTCATAGCACAGATACGCAGTATTTT,CASSVGPHSTDTQYF
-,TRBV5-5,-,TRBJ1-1,TGTGCCAGCAGCCCGACACACGAGAACACTGAAGCTTTCTTT,CASSPTHENTEAFF
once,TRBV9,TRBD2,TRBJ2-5,TGTGCCAGCAGCCCAGGCACTAGCGGGGTCGAGACCCAGTACTTC,CASSPGTSGVETQYF
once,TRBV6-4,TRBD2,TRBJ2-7,TGTGCCAGCACCCTAGCGGGCCTAACCTACGAGCAGTACTTC,CASTLAGLTYEQYF
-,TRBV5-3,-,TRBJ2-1,TGTGCCAGAAGCTTAGTCAATGAGCAGTTCTTC,CARSLVNEQFF
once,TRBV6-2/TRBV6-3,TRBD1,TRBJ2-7,TGTGCCAGCAGTTACCCGTGGGGGCAGGGGGCGAACGAGCAGTACTTC,CASSYPWGQGANEQYF
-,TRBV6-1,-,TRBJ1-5,TGTGCCAGCAGTGAAAGTATTGGCAATCAGCCCCAGCATTTT,CASSESIGNQPQHF
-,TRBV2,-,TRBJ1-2,TGTGCCAGCAGTGTCAACTCCTATGGCTACACCTTC,CASSVNSYGYTF
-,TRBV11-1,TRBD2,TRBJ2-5,TGTGCCAGCAGTCCCCCCGGGACTAGCGGGGGAGGGACCCAGTACTTC,CASSPPGTSGGGTQYF
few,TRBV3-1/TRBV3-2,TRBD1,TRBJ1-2,TGTGCCAGCAGCCGGGACAGGGGGCAAGGCTACACCTTC,CASSRDRGQGYTF
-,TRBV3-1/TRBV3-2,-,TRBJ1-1,TGTGCCAGCAGCCAAGAAGGTGTACTCGTACAGGGTCACAAAGCTTTCTTT,CASSQEGVLVQGHKAFF
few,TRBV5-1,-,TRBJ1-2,TGCGCCAGCAGCTCAATTGGGGTGGGGCTCGACTATGGCTACACCTTC,CASSSIGVGLDYGYTF
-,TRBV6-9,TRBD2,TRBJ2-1,TGTGCCAGCAGTTATAGTACCCTAGCGGGGAATTACTACAATGAGCAGTTCTTC,CASSYSTLAGNYYNEQFF
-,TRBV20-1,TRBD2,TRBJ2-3,TGCAGTGCTAGTCTCGCGGGAGGGAGCACAGATACGCAGTATTTT,CSASLAGGSTDTQYF
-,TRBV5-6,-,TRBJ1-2,TGTGCCAGCAGCTTAACAGGGATCTATGGCTACACCTTC,CASSLTGIYGYTF
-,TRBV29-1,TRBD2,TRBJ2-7,TGCAGCGTTGCCGCTCAACTAGCGGCCCCCTACGAGCAGTACTTC,CSVAAQLAAPYEQYF
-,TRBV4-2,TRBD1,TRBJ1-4,TGTGCCAGCAGCCAAGGTTTAACAGGGGGCGCTGAAAAACTGTTTTTT,CASSQGLTGGAEKLFF
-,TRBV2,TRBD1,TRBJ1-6,TGTGCCAGCGGACAGGGGAGCTCCTATAATTCACCCCTCCACTTT,CASGQGSSYNSPLHF
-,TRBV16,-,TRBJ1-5,TGTGCCAGCAGCCAAGGGGCCAACGGCAATCAGCCCCAGCATTTT,CASSQGANGNQPQHF
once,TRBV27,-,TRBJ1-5,TGTGCCAGCAGTTTTATATCGGGTAGCAATCAGCCCCAGCATTTT,CASSFISGSNQPQHF
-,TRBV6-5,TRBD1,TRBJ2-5,TGTGCCAGCACCCCCTGGACAGGCGCGCAAGAGACCCAGTACTTC,CASTPWTGAQETQYF
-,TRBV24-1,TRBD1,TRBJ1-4,TGTGCCACCAGTGATTTCAGGGGGCCTGCAGAAAAACTGTTTTTT,CATSDFRGPAEKLFF
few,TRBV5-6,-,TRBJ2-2,TGTGCCAGCAGAATGGCGTGGGGCAGGGGGGCCGGGGAGCTGTTTTTT,CASRMAWGRGAGELFF
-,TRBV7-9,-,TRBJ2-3,TGTGCCAGCAGCTTAGGGCTCCGGGGTTTAAGAGTTACAGATACGCAGTATTTT,CASSLGLRGLRVTDTQYF
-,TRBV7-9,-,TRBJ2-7,TGTGCCAGCAGCCTGGGGTTATCCTACGAGCAGTACTTC,CASSLGLSYEQYF
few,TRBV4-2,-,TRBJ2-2,TGTGCCAGCAGCCAGGGAGCGAACACCGGGGAGCTGTTTTTT,CASSQGANTGELFF
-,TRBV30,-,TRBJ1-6,TGTGCCTGGAGTGCCCTAATTGGAGGTGGTGGCTCACCCCTCCACTTT,CAWSALIGGGGSPLHF
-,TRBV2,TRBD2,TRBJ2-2,TGTGCCAGCAGTGGCCCAAGAGCGGGAGGGGGCCCCGGGGAGCTGTTTTTT,CASSGPRAGGGPGELFF
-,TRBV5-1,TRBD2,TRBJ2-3,TGCGCCAGCAGTTACCCCGGGGGCGGGGGGAGAGATACGCAGTATTTT,CASSYPGGGGRDTQYF
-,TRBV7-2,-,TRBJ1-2,TGTGCCAGCAGCCCCCCCCCGGGGAGCAGTGTCGGCTACACCTTC,CASSPPPGSSVGYTF
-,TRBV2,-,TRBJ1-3,TGTGCCAGCAGTAACAGGGTTTGGGGAAACACCATATATTTT,CASSNRVWGNTIYF